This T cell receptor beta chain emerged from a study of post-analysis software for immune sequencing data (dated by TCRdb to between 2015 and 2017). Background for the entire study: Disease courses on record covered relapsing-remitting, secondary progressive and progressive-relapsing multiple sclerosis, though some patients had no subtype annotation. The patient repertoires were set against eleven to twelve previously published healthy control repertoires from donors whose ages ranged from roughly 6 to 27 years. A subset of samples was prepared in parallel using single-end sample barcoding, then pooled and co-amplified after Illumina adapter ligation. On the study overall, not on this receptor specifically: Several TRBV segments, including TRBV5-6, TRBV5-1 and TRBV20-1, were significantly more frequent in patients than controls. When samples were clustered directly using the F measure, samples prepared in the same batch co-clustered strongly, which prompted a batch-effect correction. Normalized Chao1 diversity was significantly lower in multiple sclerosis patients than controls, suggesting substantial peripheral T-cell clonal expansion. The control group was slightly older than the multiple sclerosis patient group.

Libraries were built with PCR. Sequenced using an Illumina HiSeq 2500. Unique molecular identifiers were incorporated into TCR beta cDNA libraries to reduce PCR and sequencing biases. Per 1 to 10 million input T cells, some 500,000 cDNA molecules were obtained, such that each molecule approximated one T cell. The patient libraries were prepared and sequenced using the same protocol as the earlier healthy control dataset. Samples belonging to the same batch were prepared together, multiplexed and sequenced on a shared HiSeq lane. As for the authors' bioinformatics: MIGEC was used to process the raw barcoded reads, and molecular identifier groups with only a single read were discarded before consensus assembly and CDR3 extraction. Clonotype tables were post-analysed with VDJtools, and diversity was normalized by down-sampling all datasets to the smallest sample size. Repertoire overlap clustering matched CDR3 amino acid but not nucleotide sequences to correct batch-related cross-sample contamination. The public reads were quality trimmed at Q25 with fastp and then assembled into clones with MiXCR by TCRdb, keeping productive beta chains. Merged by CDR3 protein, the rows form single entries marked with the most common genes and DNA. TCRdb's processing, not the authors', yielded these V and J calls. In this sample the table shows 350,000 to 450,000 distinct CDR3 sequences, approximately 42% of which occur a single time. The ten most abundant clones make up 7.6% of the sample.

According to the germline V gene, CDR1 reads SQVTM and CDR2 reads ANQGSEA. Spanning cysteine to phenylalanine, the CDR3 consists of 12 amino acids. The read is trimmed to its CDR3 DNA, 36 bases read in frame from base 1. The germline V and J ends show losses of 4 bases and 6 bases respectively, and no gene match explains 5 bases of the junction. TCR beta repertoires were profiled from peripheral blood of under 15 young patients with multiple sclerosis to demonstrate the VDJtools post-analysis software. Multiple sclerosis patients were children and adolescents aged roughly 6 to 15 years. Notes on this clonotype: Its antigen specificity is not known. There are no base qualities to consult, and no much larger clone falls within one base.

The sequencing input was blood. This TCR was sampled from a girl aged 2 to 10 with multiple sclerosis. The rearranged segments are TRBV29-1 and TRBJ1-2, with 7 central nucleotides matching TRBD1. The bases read TGCAGCGTTGTAGGCGACAGGGATGGCTACACCTTC. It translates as CSVVGDRDGYTF.